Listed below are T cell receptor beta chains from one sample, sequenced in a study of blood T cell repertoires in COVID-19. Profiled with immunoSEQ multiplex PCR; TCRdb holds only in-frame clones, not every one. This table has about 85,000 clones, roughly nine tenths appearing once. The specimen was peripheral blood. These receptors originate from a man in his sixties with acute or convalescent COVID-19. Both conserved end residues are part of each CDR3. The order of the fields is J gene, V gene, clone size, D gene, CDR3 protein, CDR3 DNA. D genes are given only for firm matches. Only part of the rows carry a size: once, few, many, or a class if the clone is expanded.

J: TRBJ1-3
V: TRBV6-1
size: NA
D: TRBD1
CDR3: CASSERDRSGNTIYF
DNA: TGTGCCAGCAGTGAAAGGGACAGGTCTGGAAACACCATATATTTT

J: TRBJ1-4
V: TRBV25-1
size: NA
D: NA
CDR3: CASTLGGNEKLFF
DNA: TGTGCCAGCACCCTGGGGGGAAATGAAAAACTGTTTTTT

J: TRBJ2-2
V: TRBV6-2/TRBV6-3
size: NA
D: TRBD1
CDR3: CASSYPRGGQGGGELFF
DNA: TGTGCCAGCAGTTACCCAAGGGGTGGACAGGGAGGCGGGGAGCTGTTTTTT

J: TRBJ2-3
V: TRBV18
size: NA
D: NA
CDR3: CASSPPKQVSTDTQYF
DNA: TGTGCCAGCTCACCACCGAAACAGGTTAGCACAGATACGCAGTATTTT

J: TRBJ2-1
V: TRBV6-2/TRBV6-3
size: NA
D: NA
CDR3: CASSYSILNGAYNEQFF
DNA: TGTGCCAGCAGTTACTCGATCCTTAACGGTGCCTACAATGAGCAGTTCTTC

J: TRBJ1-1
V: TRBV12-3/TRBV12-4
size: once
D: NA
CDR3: CASTRTANTEAFF
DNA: TGTGCCAGCACCCGGACAGCGAACACTGAAGCTTTCTTT

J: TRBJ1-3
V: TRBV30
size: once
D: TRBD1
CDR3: CAWSVRTGVGNTIYF
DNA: TGTGCCTGGAGTGTAAGGACAGGGGTTGGAAACACCATATATTTT

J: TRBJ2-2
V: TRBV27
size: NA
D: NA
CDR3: CASRGEVSTGELFF
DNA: TGTGCCAGCAGAGGAGAAGTGAGCACCGGGGAGCTGTTTTTT

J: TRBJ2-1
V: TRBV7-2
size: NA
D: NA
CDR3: CASSLGRGLNEQFF
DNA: TGTGCCAGCAGCTTAGGCCGGGGGTTGAATGAGCAGTTCTTC

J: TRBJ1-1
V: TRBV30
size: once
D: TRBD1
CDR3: CAWSVLVGTVGTEAFF
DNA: TGTGCCTGGAGTGTACTTGTAGGGACAGTAGGCACTGAAGCTTTCTTT